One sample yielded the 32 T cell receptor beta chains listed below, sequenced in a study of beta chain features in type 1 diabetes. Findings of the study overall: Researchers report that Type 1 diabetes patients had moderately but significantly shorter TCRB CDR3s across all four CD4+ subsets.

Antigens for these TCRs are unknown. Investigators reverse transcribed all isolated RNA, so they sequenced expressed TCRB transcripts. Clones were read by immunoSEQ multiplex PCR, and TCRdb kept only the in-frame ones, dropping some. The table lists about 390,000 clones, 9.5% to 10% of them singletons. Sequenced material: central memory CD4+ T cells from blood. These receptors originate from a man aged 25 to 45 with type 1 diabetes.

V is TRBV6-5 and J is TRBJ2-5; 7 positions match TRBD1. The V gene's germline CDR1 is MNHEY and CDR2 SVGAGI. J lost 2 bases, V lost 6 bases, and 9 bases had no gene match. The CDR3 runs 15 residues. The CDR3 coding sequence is TGTGCCAGCAGGGAAACAGGGGTATCTCAAGAGACCCAGTACTTC. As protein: CASRETGVSQETQYF.

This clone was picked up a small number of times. CDR3 nucleotide sequence: TGTGCCAGTAGCCCGGCACTAGCGGGAGTGGGTGAGCAGTTCTTC. This codes for CASSPALAGVGEQFF. This chain links TRBV30 with TRBJ2-1; 11 positions match TRBD2. CDR3 length: 15 amino acids. The V gene's germline CDR1 is GTSNPN and CDR2 SVGIG (reference sequence). V dropped 8 bases and J dropped 9; count of bases not matched to a gene: 15.

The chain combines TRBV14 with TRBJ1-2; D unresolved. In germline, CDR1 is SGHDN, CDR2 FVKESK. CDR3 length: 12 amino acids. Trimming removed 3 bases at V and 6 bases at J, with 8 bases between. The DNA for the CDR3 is TGTGCCAGCAGCCATACCCGGAATGGCTACACCTTC. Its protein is CASSHTRNGYTF.

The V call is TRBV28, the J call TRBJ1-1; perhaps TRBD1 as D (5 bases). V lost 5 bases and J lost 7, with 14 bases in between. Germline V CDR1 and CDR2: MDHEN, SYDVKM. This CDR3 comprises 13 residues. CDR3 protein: CASSPNWDYEAFF. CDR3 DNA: TGTGCCAGCAGTCCAAATTGGGACTATGAAGCTTTCTTT.

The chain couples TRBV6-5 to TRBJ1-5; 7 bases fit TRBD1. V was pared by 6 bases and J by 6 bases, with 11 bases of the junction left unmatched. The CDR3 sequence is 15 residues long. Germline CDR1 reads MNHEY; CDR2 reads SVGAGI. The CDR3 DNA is TGTGCCAGCAGGACAGGAGACAGGGTTGGTCAGCCCCAGCATTTT. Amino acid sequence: CASRTGDRVGQPQHF.

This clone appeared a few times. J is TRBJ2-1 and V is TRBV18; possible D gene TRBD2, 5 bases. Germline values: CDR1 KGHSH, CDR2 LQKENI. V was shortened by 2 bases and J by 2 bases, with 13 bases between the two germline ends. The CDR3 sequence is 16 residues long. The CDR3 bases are TGTGCCAGCTCACCAATGAGCACGGGAACCTACAATGAGCAGTTCTTC. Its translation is CASSPMSTGTYNEQFF.

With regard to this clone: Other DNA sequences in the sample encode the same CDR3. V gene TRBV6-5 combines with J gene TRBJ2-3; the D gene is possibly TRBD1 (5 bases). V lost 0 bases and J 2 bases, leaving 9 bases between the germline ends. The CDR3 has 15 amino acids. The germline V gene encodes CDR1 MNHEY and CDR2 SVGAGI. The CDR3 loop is CASSYSQGNTDTQYF. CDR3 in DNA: TGTGCCAGCAGTTACTCGCAGGGAAACACAGATACGCAGTATTTT.

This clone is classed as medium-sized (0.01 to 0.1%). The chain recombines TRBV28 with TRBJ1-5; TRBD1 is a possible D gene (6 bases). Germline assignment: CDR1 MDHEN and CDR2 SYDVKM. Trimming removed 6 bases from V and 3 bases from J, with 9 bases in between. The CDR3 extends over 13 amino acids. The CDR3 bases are TGTGCCAGCAGGCCAGGGGCCAATCAGCCCCAGCATTTT. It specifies CASRPGANQPQHF.

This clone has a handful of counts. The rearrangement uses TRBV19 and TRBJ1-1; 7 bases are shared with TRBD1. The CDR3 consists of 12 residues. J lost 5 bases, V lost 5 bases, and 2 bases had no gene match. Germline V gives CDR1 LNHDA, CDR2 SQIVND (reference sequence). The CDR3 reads CASSPTGTEAFF. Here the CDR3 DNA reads TGTGCCAGTAGTCCGACAGGGACTGAAGCTTTCTTT.

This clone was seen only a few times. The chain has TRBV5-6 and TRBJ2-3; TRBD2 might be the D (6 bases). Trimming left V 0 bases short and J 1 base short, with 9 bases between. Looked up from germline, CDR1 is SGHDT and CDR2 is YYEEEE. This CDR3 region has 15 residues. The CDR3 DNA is TGTGCCAGCAGCTTGGAACTAGCCCGCACAGATACGCAGTATTTT. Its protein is CASSLELARTDTQYF.

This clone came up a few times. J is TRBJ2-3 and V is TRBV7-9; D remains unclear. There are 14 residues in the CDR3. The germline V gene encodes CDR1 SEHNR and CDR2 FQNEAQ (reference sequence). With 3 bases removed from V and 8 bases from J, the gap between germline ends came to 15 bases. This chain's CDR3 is CASSFKEVSATQYF. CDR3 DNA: TGTGCCAGCAGCTTTAAAGAAGTTTCCGCTACGCAGTATTTT.

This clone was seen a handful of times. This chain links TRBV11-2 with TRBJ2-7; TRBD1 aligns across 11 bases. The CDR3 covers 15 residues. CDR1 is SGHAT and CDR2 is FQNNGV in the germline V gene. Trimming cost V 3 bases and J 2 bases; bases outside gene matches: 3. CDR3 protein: CASSFGQGATYEQYF. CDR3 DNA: TGTGCCAGCAGCTTTGGACAGGGGGCAACCTACGAGCAGTACTTC.

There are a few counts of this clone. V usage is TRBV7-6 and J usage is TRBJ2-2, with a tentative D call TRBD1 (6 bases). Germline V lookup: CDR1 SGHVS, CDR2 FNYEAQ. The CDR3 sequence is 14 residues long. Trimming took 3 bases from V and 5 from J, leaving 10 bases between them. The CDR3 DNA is TGTGCCAGCAGCTTGGGACAAAATACCGGGGAGCTGTTTTTT. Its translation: CASSLGQNTGELFF.

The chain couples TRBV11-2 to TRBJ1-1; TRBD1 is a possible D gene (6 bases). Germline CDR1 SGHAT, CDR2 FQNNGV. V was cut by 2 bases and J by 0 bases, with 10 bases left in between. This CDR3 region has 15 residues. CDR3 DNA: TGTGCCAGCAGCTTAATAGGGGGGCTGAACACTGAAGCTTTCTTT. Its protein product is CASSLIGGLNTEAFF.

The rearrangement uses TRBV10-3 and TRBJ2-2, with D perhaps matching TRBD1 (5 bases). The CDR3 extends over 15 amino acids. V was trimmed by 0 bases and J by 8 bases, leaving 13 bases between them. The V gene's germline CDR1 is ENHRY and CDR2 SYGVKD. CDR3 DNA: TGTGCCATCAGTGAGTCATCCCAGGGTGTGGGGGAGCTGTTTTTT. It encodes CAISESSQGVGELFF.

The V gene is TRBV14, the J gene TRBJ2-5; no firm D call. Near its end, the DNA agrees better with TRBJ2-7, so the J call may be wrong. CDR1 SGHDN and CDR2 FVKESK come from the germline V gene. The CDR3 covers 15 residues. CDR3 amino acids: CASSHQPAHSYEQYF. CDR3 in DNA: TGTGCCAGCAGCCACCAGCCAGCGCACTCCTACGAGCAGTACTTC.

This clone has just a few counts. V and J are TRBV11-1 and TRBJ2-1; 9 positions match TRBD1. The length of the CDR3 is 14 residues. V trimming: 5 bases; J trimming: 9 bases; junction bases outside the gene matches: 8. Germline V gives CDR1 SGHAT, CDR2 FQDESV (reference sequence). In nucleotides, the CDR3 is TGTGCCAGCAGCCCCCGGGACAGGGCGGCTGAGCAGTTCTTC. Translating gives CASSPRDRAAEQFF.

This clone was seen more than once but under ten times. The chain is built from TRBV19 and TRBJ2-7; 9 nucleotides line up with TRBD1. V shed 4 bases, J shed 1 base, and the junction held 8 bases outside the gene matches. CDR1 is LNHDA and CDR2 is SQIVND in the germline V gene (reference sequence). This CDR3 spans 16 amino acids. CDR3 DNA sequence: TGTGCCAGTAGTACGGCCGGACAGGGGCCTTCCTACGAGCAGTACTTC. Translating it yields CASSTAGQGPSYEQYF.

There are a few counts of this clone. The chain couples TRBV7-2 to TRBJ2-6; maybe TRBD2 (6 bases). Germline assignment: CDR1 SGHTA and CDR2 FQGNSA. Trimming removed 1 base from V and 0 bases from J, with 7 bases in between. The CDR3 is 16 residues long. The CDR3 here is CASSLDGGSGANVLTF. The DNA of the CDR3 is TGTGCCAGCAGCTTAGACGGGGGCTCTGGGGCCAACGTCCTGACTTTC.

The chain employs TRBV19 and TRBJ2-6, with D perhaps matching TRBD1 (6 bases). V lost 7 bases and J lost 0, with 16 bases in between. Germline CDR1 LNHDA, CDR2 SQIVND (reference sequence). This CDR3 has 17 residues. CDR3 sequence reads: CASISHRVGSGANVLTF. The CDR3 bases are TGTGCCAGTATTAGTCACAGGGTAGGCTCTGGGGCCAACGTCCTGACTTTC.

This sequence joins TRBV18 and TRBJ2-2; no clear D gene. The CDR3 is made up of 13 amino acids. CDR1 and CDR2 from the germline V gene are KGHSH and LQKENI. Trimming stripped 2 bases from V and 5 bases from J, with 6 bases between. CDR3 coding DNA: TGTGCCAGCTCACCAGGGCGGACCGGGGAGCTGTTTTTT. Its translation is CASSPGRTGELFF.

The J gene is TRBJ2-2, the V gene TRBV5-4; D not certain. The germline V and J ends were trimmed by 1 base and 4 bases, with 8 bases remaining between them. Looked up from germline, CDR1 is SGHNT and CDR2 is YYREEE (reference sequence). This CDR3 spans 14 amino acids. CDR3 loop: CASSLIEITGELFF. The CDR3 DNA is TGTGCCAGCAGCTTGATCGAGATCACCGGGGAGCTGTTTTTT. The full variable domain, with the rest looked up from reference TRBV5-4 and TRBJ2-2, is ETGVTQSPTHLIKTRGQQVTLRCSSQSGHNTVSWYQQALGQGPQFIFQYYREEENGRGNFPPRFSGLQFPNYSSELNVNALELDDSALYLCASSLIEITGELFFGEGSRLTVL.

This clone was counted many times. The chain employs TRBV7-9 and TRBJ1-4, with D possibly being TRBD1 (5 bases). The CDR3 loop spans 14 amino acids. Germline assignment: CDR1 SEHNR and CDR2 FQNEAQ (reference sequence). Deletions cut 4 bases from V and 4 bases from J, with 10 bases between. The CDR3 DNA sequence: TGTGCCAGCAGCTCCCGACAGAGTAATGAAAAACTGTTTTTT. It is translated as CASSSRQSNEKLFF.

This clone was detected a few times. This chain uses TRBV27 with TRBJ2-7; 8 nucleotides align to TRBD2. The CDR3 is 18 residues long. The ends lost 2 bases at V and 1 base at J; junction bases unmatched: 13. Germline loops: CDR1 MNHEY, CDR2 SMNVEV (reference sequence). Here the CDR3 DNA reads TGTGCCAGCAGTTTAGGCCAATTTTCCCGGGAGGGGTCCTACGAGCAGTACTTC. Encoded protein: CASSLGQFSREGSYEQYF.

Here the CDR3 DNA reads TGCGCCAGCAGCCAAGATTCGGCAGGTGGGGCCTATGGCTACACCTTC. Translated, it gives CASSQDSAGGAYGYTF. The rearrangement joins TRBV4-3 to TRBJ1-2, with D possibly being TRBD1 (5 bases). The ends were cut back, 0 bases at V and 4 bases at J, with 15 bases in the middle. Germline V lookup: CDR1 LGHNA, CDR2 YSLEER. CDR3 length equals 16 residues.

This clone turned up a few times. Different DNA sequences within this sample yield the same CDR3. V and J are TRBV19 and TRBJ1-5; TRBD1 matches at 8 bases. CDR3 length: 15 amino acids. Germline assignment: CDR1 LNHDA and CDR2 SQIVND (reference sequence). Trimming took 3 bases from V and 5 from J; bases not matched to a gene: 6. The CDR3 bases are TGTGCCAGTAGTATTGGGACAGGTGGATATCAGCCCCAGCATTTT. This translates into CASSIGTGGYQPQHF.

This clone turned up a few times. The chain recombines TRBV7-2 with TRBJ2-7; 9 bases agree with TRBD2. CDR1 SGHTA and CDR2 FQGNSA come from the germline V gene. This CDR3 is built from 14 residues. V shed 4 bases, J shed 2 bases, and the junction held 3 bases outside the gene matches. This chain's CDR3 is CASSSSSGTYEQYF. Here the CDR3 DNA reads TGTGCCAGCAGCTCATCTAGCGGGACCTACGAGCAGTACTTC.

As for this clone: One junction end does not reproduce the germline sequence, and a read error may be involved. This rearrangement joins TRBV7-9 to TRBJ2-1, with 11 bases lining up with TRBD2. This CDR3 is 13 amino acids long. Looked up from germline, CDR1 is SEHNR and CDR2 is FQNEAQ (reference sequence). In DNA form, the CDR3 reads TGTGCCAGCAGCCCGGAGGTGGGACTAGCGGACGTCTTC. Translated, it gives CASSPEVGLADVF.

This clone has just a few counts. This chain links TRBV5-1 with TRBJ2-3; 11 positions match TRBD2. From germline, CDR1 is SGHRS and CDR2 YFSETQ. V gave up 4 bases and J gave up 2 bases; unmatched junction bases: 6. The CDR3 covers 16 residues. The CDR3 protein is CASSGYSGRATDTQYF. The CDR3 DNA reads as TGCGCCAGCAGCGGGTATAGCGGGAGGGCCACAGATACGCAGTATTTT.

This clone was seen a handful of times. The DNA of the CDR3 is TGTGCCAGCAGCCAAGGTGCCCCGGGACGACCCCACACCGGGGAGCTGTTTTTT. Amino acid sequence: CASSQGAPGRPHTGELFF. The rearrangement joins TRBV14 to TRBJ2-2, with D possibly being TRBD1 or TRBD2 (5 bases each). This CDR3 has 18 amino acids. The germline CDR1 and CDR2 sequences are SGHDN and FVKESK. The V end lost 1 base, the J end lost 3 bases, and 18 bases lay between the germline ends.

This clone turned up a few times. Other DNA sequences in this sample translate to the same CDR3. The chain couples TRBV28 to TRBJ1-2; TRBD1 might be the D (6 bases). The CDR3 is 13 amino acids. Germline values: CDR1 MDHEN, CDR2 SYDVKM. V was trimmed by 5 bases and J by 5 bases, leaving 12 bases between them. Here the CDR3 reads CASSPGQSYGYTF. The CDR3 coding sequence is TGTGCCAGCAGTCCAGGACAGAGTTATGGCTACACCTTC.

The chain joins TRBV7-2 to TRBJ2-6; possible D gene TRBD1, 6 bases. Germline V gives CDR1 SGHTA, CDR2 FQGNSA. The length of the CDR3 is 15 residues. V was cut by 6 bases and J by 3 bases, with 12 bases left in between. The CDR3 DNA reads TGTGCCAGCAGGCGAAGGGGGAGTGGGGCCAACGTCCTGACTTTC. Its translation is CASRRRGSGANVLTF.